The entry below describes one T cell receptor (beta chain). Its antigen remains unidentified. Germline CDR1 and CDR2: LGHNA and YSLEER. The V segment lost 5 bases and the J segment 9 bases; nucleotides outside the gene matches: 10. The CDR3 covers 14 residues. This entry belongs to a study of cytomegalovirus exposure and HLA in healthy donors. Use of 60 Vbeta and 13 Jbeta primers characterized the PCR. Here immunoSEQ multiplex PCR was the method, and the copy in TCRdb shows in-frame clones only, minus some. The sample records roughly 180,000 clones, about four fifths being singletons. Findings of the study overall: Researchers catalogued about 150 TCR beta chains as cytomegalovirus-associated. V- and J-gene trimming in TCR beta was tied to a missense DCLRE1C variant by an analysis performed later.

Donors consisted of healthy bone marrow donors. The receptor was derived from a male donor in good health and CMV-seronegative. The sequencing sample was made of PBMCs. This chain links TRBV4-3 with TRBJ2-1, with 7 bases fitting TRBD1. The CDR3 DNA is TGCGCCAGCAGCTGGACTTCCACAGGGGCTGAGCAGTTCTTC. Amino acids: CASSWTSTGAEQFF.